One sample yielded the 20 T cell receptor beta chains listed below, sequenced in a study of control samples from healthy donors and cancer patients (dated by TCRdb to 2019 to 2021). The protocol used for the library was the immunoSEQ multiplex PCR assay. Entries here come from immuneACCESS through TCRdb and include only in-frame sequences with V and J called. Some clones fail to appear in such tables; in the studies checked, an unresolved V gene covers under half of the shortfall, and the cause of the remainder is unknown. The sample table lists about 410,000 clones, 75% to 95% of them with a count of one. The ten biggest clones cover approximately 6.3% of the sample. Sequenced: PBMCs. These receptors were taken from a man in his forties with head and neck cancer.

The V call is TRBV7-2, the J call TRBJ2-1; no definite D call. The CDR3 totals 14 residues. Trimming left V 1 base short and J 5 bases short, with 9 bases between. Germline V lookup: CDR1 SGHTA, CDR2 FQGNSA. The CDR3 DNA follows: TGTGCCAGCAGCTTAGTAGCCTCTGACAATGAGCAGTTCTTC. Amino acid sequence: CASSLVASDNEQFF.

The CDR3 spells CASSGGHEQYF. CDR3 bases: TGTGCCTCTTCAGGGGGGCACGAGCAGTACTTC. V and J are TRBV19 and TRBJ2-7, with a possible D match to TRBD1 (7 bases). The ends were cut back, 11 bases at V and 5 bases at J, with 13 bases in the middle. The germline CDR1 and CDR2 sequences are LNHDA and SQIVND (reference sequence). The CDR3 extends over 11 amino acids.

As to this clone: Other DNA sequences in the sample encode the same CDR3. CDR3 region: CASSLGRPGELFF. The CDR3 bases are TGTGCCAGCAGTTTGGGCCGACCCGGGGAGCTGTTTTTT. The chain joins TRBV12-3 or TRBV12-4 to TRBJ2-2; D uncertain. Trimming shortened V by 3 bases and J by 6 bases, and 8 bases separated the two germline ends. The CDR3 length is 13 residues.

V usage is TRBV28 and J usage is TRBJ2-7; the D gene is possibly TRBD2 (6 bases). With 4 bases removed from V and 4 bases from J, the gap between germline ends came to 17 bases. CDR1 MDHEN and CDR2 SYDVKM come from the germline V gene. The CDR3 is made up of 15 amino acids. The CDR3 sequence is CASSSWRGQTYEQYF. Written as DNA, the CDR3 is TGTGCCAGCAGTTCTTGGAGGGGCCAGACTTACGAGCAGTACTTC.

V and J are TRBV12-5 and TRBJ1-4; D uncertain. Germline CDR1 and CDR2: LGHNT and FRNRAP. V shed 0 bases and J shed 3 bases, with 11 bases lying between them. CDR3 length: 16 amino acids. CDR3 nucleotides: TGTGCTAGTGGTTTGGTACCGGGATCCCCTAATGAAAAACTGTTTTTT. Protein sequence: CASGLVPGSPNEKLFF.

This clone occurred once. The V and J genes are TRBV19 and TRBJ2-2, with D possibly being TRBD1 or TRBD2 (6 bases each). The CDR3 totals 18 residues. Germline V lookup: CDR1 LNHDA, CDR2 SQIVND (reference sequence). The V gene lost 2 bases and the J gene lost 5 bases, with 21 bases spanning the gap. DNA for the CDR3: TGTGCCAGTAGTATACGGAGGACGGCTGGGGGGCTTACCGGGGAGCTGTTTTTT. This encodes CASSIRRTAGGLTGELFF.

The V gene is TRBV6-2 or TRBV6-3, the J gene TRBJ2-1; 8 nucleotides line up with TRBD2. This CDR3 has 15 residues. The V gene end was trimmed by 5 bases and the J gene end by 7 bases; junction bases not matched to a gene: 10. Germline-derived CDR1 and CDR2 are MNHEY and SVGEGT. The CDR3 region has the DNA TGTGCCAGCAGTACCGGGGGGGCCCTTTTGAATGAGCAGTTCTTC. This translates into CASSTGGALLNEQFF.

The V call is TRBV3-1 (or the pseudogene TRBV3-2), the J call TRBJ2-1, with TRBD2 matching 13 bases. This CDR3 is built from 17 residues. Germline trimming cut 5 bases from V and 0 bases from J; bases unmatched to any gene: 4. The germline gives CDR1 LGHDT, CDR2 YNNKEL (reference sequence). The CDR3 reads CASSSLAGGLSYNEQFF. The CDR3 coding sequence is TGTGCCAGCAGCTCACTAGCGGGGGGGCTCTCCTACAATGAGCAGTTCTTC.

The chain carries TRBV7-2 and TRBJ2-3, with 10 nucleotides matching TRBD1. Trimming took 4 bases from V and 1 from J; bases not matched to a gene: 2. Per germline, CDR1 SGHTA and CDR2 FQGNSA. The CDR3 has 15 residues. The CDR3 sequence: CASSSGTGGTDTQYF. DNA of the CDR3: TGTGCCAGCAGCTCAGGGACAGGGGGCACAGATACGCAGTATTTT.

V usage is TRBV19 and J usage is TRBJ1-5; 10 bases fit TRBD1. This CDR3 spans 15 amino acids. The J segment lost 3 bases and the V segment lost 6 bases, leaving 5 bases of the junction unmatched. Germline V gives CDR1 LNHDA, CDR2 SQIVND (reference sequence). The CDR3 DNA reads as TGTGCCAGTAGCTCGACAGGGGGCTTCAATCAGCCCCAGCATTTT. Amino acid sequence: CASSSTGGFNQPQHF. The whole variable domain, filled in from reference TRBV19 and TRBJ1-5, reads DGGITQSPKYLFRKEGQNVTLSCEQNLNHDAMYWYRQDPGQGLRLIYYSQIVNDFQKGDIAEGYSVSREKKESFPLTVTSAQKNPTAFYLCASSSTGGFNQPQHFGDGTRLSIL.

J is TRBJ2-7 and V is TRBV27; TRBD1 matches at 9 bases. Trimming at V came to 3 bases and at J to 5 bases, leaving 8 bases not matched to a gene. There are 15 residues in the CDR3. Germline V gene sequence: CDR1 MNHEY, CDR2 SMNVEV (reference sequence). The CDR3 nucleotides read TGTGCCAGCAGTTTGGGGACAGGGATAGGGAACGAGCAGTACTTC. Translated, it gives CASSLGTGIGNEQYF.

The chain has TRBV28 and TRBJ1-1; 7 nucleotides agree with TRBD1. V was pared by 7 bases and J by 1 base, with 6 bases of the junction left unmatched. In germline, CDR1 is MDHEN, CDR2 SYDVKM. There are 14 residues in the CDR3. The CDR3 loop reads CASNQQGRNTEAFF. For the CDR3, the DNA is TGTGCCAGCAATCAACAGGGGCGGAACACTGAAGCTTTCTTT.

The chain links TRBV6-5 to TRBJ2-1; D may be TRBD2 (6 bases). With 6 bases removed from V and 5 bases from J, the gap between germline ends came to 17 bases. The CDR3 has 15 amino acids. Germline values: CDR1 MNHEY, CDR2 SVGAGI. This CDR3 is CASSVGLRRNNEQFF. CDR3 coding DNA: TGTGCCAGCAGCGTTGGACTACGACGGAACAATGAGCAGTTCTTC.

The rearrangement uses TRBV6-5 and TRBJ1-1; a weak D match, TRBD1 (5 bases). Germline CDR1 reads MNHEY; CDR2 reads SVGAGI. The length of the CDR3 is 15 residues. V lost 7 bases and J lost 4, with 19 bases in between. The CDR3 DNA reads TGTGCCAGCATCCGTAGGGGCAGGGTGAGCACTGAAGCTTTCTTT. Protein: CASIRRGRVSTEAFF.

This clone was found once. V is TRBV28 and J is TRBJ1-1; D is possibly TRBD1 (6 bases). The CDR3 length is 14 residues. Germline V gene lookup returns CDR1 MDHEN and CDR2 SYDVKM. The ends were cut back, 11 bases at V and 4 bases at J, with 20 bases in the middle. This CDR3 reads CAGVGAGAVTEAFF. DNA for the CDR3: TGTGCCGGTGTGGGGGCGGGGGCCGTCACTGAAGCTTTCTTT.

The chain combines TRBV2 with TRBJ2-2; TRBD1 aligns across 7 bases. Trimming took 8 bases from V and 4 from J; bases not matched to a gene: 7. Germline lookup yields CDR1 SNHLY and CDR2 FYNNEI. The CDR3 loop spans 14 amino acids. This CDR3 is CASGLGQLTGELFF. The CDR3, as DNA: TGTGCCAGCGGACTGGGACAGCTCACCGGGGAGCTGTTTTTT.

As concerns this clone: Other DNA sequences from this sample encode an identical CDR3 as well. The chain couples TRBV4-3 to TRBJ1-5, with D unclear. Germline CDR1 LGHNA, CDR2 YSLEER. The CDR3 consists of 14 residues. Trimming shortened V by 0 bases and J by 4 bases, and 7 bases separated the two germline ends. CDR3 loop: CASSQDDGNQPQHF. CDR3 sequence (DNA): TGCGCCAGCAGCCAAGATGATGGGAATCAGCCCCAGCATTTT.

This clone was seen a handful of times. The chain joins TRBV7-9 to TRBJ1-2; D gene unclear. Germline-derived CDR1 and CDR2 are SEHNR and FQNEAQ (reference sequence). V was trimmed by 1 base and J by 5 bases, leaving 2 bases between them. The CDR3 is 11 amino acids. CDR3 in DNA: TGTGCCAGCAGCTTAGAGTATGGCTACACCTTC. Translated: CASSLEYGYTF. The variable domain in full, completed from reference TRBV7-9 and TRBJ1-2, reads DTGVSQNPRHKITKRGQNVTFRCDPISEHNRLYWYRQTLGQGPEFLTYFQNEAQLEKSRLLSDRFSAERPKGSFSTLEIQRTEQGDSAMYLCASSLEYGYTFGSGTRLTVV.

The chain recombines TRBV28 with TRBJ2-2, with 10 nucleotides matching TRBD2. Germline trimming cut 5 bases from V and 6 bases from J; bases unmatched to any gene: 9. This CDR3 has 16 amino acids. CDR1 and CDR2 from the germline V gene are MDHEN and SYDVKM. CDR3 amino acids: CASSPRGAGGAGELFF. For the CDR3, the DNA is TGTGCCAGCAGTCCCCGTGGAGCGGGGGGGGCCGGGGAGCTGTTTTTT.

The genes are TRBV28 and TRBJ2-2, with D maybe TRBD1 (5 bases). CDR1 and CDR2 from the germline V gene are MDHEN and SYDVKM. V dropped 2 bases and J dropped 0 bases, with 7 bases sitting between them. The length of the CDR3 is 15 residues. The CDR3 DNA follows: TGTGCCAGCAGTTTACAGGGTTCGAACACCGGGGAGCTGTTTTTT. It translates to CASSLQGSNTGELFF.